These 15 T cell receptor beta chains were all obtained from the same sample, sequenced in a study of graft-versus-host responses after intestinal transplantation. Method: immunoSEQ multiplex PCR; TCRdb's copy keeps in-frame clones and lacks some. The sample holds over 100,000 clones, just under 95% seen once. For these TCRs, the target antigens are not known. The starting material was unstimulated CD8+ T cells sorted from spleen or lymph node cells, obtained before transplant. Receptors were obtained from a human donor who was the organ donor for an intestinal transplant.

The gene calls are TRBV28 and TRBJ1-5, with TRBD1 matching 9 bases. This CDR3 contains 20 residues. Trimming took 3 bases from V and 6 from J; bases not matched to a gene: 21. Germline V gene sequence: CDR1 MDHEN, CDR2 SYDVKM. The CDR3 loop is CASSFIIFDWGQGYGQPQHF. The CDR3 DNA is TGTGCCAGCAGTTTTATTATATTTGACTGGGGACAGGGTTATGGTCAGCCCCAGCATTTT.

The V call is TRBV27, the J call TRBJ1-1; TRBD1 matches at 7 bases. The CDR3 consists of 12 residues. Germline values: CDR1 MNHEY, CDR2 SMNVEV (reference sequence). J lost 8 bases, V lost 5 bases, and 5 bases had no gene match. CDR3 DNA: TGTGCCAGCAGTGCCCTACAGGGGGAAGCTTTCTTT. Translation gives CASSALQGEAFF.

CDR3 in DNA: TGTGCCAGCAGCTTGGGGGACGTTTATAAGGGCAATCAGCCCCAGCATTTT. It specifies CASSLGDVYKGNQPQHF. This sequence joins TRBV11-2 and TRBJ1-5; a possible D gene is TRBD1 (5 bases). The V gene's germline CDR1 is SGHAT and CDR2 FQNNGV. With 3 bases removed from V and 2 bases from J, the gap between germline ends came to 17 bases. The CDR3 totals 17 residues.

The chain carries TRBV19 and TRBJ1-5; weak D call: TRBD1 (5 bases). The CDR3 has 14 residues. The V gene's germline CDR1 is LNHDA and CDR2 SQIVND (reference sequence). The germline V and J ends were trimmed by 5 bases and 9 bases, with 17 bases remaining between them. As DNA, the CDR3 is TGTGCCAGTAGTCTAGGGCCCGAGGGGACGCCCCAGCATTTT. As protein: CASSLGPEGTPQHF.

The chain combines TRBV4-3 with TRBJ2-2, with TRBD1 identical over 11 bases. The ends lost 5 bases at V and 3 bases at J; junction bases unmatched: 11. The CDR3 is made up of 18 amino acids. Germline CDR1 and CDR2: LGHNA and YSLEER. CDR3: CASSVRDRGIGDTGELFF. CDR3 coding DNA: TGCGCCAGCAGCGTCCGGGACAGGGGGATTGGGGACACCGGGGAGCTGTTTTTT.

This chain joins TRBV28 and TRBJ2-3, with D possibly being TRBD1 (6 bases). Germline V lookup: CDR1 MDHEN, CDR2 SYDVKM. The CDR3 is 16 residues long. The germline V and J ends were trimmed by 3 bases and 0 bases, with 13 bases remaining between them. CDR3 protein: CASSFATGVSTDTQYF. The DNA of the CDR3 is TGTGCCAGCAGTTTTGCGACAGGCGTGAGCACAGATACGCAGTATTTT. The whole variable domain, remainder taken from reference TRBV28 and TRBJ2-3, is DVKVTQSSRYLVKRTGEKVFLECVQDMDHENMFWYRQDPGLGLRLIYFSYDVKMKEKGDIPEGYSVSREKKERFSLILESASTNQTSMYLCASSFATGVSTDTQYFGPGTRLTVL.

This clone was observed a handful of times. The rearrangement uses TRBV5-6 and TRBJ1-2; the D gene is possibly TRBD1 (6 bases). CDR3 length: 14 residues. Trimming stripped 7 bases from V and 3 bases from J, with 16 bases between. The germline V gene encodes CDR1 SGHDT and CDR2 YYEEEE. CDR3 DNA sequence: TGTGCCAGCGCTCCGGGACAATCCTACTATGGCTACACCTTC. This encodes CASAPGQSYYGYTF.

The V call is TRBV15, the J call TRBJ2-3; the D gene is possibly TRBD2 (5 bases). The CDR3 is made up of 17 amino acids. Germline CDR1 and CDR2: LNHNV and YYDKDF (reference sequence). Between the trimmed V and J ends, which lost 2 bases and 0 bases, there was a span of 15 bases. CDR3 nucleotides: TGTGCCACCAGCAGATGGAGGACCGCAGCTAGCACAGATACGCAGTATTTT. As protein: CATSRWRTAASTDTQYF.

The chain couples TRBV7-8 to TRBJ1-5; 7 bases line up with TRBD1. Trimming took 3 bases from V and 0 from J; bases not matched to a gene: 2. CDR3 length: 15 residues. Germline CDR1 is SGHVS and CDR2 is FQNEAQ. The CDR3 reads CASSFDRDSNQPQHF. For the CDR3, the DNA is TGTGCCAGCAGCTTTGACAGGGATAGCAATCAGCCCCAGCATTTT.

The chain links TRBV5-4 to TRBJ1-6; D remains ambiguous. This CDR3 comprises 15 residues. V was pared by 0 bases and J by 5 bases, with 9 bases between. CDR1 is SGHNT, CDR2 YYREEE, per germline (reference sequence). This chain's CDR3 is CASSLDSVHNSPLHF. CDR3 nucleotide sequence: TGTGCCAGCAGCTTGGACTCAGTCCATAATTCACCCCTCCACTTT.

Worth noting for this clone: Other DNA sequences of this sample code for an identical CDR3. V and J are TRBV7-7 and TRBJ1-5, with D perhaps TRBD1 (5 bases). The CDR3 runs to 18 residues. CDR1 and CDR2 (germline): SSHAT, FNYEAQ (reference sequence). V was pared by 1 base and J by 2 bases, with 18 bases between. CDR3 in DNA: TGTGCCAGCAGCTTAGTGTCGGTTGGCGAGGGGCGCAATCAGCCCCAGCATTTT. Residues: CASSLVSVGEGRNQPQHF.

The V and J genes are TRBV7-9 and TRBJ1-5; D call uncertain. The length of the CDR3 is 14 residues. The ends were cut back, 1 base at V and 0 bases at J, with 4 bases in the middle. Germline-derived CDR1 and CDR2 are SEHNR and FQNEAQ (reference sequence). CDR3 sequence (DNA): TGTGCCAGCAGCTTAGAGACTAGCAATCAGCCCCAGCATTTT. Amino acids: CASSLETSNQPQHF.

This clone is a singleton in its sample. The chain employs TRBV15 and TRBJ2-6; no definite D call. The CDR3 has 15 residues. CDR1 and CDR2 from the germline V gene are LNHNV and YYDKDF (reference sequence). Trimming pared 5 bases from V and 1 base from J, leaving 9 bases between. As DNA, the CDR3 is TGTGCCACCAGCCCCCGCATATCTGGGGCCAACGTCCTGACTTTC. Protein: CATSPRISGANVLTF.

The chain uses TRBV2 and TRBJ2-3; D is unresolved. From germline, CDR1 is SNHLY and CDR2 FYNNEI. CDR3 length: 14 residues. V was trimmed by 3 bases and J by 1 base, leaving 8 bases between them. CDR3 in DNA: TGTGCCAGCAGTGAGCCACACCGCACAGATACGCAGTATTTT. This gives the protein CASSEPHRTDTQYF.

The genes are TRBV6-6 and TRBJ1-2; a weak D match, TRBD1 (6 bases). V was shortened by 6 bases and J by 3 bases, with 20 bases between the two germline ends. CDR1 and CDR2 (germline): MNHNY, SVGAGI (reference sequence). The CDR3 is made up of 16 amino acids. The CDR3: CASSRWAGGSDYGYTF. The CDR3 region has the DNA TGTGCCAGCAGCCGTTGGGCCGGGGGCTCGGACTATGGCTACACCTTC.